The sample holds a few counts of the clone carrying this T cell receptor beta chain. What it binds is unknown. This sample is part of a study of T cells in localized non-small cell lung cancer. Study findings and constraints: Density of T cells in blood, when higher, went with longer overall survival. Multi-region tumor sequencing was not done, so intratumor heterogeneity could not be excluded. Exceeding tumor, uninvolved adjacent lung had the highest T cell clonality.

Data came from immunoSEQ multiplex PCR; TCRdb stores just in-frame clones and leaves some out. This sample carries fewer than 7,000 clones, less than 40% of them seen once, and the ten largest clones take roughly 7.7%. The TCR comes from a male donor at least 60 years old with stage I squamous cell lung carcinoma. This material consisted of lung tumor tissue, taken before any cancer treatment.

CDR3 sequence reads: CASSLEAGGTYNEQFF. DNA of the CDR3: TGTGCCAGCAGCTTAGAAGCGGGAGGTACCTACAATGAGCAGTTCTTC. This rearrangement joins TRBV11-3 to TRBJ2-1, with TRBD2 matching 9 bases. V shed 0 bases and J 2 bases; nucleotides not matched to a gene: 2. Germline lookup yields CDR1 SGHNT and CDR2 YENEEA. The CDR3 has 16 amino acids.